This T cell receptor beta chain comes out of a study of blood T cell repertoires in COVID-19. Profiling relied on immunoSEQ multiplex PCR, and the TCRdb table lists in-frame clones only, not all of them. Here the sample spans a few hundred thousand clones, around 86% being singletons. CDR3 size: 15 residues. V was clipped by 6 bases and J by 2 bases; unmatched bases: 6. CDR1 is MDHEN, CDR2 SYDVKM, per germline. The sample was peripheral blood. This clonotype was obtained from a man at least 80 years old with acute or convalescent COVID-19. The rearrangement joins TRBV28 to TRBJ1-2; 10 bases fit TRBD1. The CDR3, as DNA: TGTGCCAGCAGCTTACCGGGACAGGGGAACTATGGCTACACCTTC. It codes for CASSLPGQGNYGYTF.